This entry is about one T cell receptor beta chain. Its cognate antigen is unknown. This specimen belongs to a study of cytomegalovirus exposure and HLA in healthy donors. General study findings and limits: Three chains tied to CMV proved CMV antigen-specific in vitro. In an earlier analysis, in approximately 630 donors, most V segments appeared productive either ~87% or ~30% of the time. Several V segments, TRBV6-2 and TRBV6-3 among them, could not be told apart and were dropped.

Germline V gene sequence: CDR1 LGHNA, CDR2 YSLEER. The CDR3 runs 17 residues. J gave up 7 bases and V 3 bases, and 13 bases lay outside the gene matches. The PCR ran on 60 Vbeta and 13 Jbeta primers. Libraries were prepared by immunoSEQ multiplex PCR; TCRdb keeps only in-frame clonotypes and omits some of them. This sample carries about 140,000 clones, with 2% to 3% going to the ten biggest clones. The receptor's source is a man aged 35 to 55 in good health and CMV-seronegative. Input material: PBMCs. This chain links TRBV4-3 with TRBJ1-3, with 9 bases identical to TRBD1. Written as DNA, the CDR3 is TGCGCCAGCAGCCAGATAGTACAGGGGGCTTTAAGGAACACCATATATTTT. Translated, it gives CASSQIVQGALRNTIYF.